This T cell receptor (beta chain) was captured in a study of blood T cells in healthy people across ages. The study's findings and limits: Researchers report that TCR beta diversity correlated strongly with naive T cell percentage.

Then a second PCR, running roughly 7 to 11 cycles, was carried out with a sample-barcoded 5' primer and a J-beta primer mix. Each CDR3 protein is one row after TCRdb ran MiXCR on the 5' RACE reads. The sample carries fewer than 1,000,000 distinct CDR3 sequences, about half recorded once. V lost 2 bases and J 2 bases, leaving 9 bases between the germline ends. Germline CDR1 is MNHEY and CDR2 is SVGEGT. The CDR3 is 14 amino acids. For this clonotype: No antigen is known for it.

This clonotype was sampled from a man older than 75 in good health. This sequence joins TRBV6-2 or TRBV6-3 and TRBJ1-1; D not certain. What was sequenced was blood. The CDR3 sequence is CASSYSYGNTEAFF. In DNA, the CDR3 is TGTGCCAGCAGTTACAGTTACGGAAACACTGAAGCTTTCTTT.